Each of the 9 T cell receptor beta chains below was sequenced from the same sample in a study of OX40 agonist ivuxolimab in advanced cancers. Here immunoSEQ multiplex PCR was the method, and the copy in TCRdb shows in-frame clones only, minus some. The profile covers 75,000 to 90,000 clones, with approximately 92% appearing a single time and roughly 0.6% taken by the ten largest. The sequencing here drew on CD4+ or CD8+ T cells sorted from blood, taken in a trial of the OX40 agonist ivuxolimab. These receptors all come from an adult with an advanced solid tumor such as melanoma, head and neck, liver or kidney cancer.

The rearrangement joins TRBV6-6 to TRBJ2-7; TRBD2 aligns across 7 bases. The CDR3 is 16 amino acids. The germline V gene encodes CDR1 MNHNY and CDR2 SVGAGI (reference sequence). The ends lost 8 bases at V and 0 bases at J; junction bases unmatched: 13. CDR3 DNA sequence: TGTGCCAGCGGTTGGGGGAGCGGGGCCAACTCCTACGAGCAGTACTTC. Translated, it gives CASGWGSGANSYEQYF.

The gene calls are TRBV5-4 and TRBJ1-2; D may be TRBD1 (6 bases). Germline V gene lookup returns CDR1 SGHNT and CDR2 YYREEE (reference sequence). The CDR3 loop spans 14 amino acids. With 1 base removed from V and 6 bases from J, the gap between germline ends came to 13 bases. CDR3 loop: CASSLRQGIDGYTF. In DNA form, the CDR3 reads TGTGCCAGCAGCTTGCGCCAGGGGATTGATGGCTACACCTTC.

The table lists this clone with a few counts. The CDR3 here is CASRPRGYF. The CDR3 DNA reads TGTGCCAGCAGGCCCCGGGGGTACTTC. This chain links TRBV5-5 with TRBJ2-7, with D perhaps TRBD2 (5 bases). Looked up from germline, CDR1 is SGHKS and CDR2 is YYEKEE (reference sequence). This CDR3 contains 9 residues. Trimming removed 5 bases at V and 12 bases at J, with 9 bases between.

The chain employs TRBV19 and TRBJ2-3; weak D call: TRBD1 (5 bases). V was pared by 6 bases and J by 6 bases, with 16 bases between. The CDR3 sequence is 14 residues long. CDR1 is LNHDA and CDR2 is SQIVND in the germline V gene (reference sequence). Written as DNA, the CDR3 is TGTGCCAGTAGCCCAGTGGGTTGGGGCGATACGCAGTATTTT. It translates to CASSPVGWGDTQYF.

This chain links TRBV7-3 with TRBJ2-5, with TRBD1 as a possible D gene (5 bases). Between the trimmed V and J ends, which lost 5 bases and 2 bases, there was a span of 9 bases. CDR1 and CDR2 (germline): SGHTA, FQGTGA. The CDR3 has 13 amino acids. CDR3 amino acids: CASSRGTQETQYF. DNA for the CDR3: TGTGCCAGCAGCAGGGGCACTCAAGAGACCCAGTACTTC. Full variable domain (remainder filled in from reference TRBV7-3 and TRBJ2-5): GAGVSQTPSNKVTEKGKYVELRCDPISGHTALYWYRQSLGQGPEFLIYFQGTGAADDSGLPNDRFFAVRPEGSVSTLKIQRTERGDSAVYLCASSRGTQETQYFGPGTRLLVL.

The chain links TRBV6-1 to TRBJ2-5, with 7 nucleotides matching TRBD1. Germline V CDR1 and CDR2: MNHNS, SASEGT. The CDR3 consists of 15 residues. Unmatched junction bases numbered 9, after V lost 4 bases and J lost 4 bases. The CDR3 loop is CASSGQPTGRETQYF. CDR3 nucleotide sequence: TGTGCCAGCAGTGGCCAACCGACAGGGAGAGAGACCCAGTACTTC.

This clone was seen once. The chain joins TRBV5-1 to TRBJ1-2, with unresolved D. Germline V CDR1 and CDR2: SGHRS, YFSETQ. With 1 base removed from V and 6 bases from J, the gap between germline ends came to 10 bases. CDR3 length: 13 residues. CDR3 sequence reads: CASSLSGSDGYTF. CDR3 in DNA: TGCGCCAGCAGCTTGTCTGGGTCTGATGGCTACACCTTC.

CDR3 residues: CASSQAGSSREQYF. CDR3 DNA sequence: TGCGCCAGCAGCCAGGCGGGATCCTCAAGGGAGCAGTACTTC. The chain carries TRBV4-1 and TRBJ2-7; TRBD2 is a possible D gene (6 bases). The V and J ends lost 3 bases and 7 bases respectively, with 16 bases between them. Germline values: CDR1 MGHRA, CDR2 YSYEKL. This CDR3 has 14 residues.

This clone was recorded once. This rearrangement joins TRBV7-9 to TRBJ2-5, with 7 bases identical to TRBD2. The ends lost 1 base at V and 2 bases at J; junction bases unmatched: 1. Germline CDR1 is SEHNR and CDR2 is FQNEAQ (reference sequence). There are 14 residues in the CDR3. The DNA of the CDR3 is TGTGCCAGCAGCTTAGGACTAGCTCAAGAGACCCAGTACTTC. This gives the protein CASSLGLAQETQYF.